One T cell receptor beta chain is described in this entry. Its antigen is not known. Investigators merged groups given second doses at roughly 4 or roughly 12 weeks. The sample belongs to a study of T cell responses to AZD1222 COVID-19 vaccine. General study points: Per reports, nearly half of all spike-specific TCRs target regions that are unmutated in variants. Of the AZD1222 recipients, only five to seven were seropositive at baseline.

Generated by immunoSEQ multiplex PCR, the TCRdb table keeps only in-frame clones and is missing some. Of about 180,000 clones listed, around nine tenths were seen once; the top ten hold about 9.9%. CDR3 length: 15 amino acids. V was shortened by 1 base and J by 4 bases, with 11 bases between the two germline ends. The germline V gene encodes CDR1 MNHNS and CDR2 SASEGT. The genes are TRBV6-1 and TRBJ2-1; D perhaps matches TRBD1 (5 bases). This specimen consisted of peripheral blood, obtained 28 days after the second AZD1222 dose. This clonotype was sampled from an adult who received the AZD1222 COVID-19 vaccine. Here the CDR3 DNA reads TGTGCCAGCAGTGAAGGTGGGGCCAGGTACAATGAGCAGTTCTTC. Translation gives CASSEGGARYNEQFF.